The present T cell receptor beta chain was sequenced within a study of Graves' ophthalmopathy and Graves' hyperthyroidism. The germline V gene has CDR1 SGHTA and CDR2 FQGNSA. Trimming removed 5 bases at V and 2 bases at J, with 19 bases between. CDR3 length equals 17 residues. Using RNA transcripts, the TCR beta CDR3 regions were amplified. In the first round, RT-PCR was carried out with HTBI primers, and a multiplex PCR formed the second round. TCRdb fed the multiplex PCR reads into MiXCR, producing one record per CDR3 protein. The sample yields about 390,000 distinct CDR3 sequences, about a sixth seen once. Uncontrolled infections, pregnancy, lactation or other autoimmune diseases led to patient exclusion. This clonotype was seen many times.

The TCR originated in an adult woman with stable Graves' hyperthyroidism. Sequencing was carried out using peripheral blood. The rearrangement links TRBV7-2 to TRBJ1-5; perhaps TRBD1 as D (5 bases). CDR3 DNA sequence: TGTGCCAGCAGCGCTCGGGACGGCCTGATGGGCAATCAGCCCCAGCATTTT. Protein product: CASSARDGLMGNQPQHF. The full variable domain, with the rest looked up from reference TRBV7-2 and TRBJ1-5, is GAGVSQSPSNKVTEKGKDVELRCDPISGHTALYWYRQSLGQGLEFLIYFQGNSAPDKSGLPSDRFSAERTGGSVSTLTIQRTQQEDSAVYLCASSARDGLMGNQPQHFGDGTRLSIL.